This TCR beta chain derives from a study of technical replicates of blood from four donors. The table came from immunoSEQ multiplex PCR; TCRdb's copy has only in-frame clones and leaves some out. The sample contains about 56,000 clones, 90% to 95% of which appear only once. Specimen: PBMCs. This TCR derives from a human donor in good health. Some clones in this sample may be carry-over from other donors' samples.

The CDR3: CASSVTFEGVTDTQYF. CDR3 nucleotide sequence: TGTGCCAGCAGCGTAACCTTTGAGGGGGTCACAGATACGCAGTATTTT. V usage is TRBV9 and J usage is TRBJ2-3; TRBD1 might be the D (6 bases). This CDR3 has 16 residues. From germline, CDR1 is SGDLS and CDR2 YYNGEE. V lost 1 base, J lost 2 bases, and 14 bases lay in between.